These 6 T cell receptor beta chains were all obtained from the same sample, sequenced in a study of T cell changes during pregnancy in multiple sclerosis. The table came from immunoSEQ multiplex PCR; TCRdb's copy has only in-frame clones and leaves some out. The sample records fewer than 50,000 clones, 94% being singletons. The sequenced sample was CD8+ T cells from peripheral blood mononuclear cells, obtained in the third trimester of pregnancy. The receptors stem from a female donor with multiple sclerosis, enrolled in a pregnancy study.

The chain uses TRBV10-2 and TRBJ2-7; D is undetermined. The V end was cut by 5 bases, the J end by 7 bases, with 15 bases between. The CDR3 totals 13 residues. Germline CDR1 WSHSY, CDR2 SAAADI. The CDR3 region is CASSHPPPREQYF. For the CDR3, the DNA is TGCGCCAGCAGTCATCCGCCCCCGAGGGAGCAGTACTTC.

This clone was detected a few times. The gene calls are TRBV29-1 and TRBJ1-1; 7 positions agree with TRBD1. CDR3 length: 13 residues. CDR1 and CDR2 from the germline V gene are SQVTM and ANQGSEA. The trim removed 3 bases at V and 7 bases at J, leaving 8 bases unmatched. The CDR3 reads CSVDWTGGSEAFF. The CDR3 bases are TGCAGCGTTGATTGGACAGGAGGGAGTGAAGCTTTCTTT.

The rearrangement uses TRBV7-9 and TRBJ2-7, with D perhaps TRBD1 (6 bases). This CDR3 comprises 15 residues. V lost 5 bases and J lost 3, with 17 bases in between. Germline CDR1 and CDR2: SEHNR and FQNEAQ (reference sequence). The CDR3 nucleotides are TGTGCCAGCAGCCACCCACCGGACAGCCTCTACGAGCAGTACTTC. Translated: CASSHPPDSLYEQYF.

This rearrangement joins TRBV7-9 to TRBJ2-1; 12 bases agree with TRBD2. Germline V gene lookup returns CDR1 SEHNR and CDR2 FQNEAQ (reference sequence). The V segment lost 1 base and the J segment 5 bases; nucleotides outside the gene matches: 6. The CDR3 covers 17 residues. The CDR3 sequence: CASSLVASGRANNEQFF. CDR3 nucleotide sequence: TGTGCCAGCAGCTTAGTTGCTAGCGGGAGGGCCAACAATGAGCAGTTCTTC.

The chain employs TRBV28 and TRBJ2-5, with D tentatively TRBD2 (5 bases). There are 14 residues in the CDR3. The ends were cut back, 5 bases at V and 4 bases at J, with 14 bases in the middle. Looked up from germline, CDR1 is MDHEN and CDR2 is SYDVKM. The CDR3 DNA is TGTGCCAGCAGTCTACTAGTTACGCCAGAGACCCAGTACTTC. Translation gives CASSLLVTPETQYF.

CDR3 region: CASRRAGGDNEQFF. The CDR3 bases are TGTGCCAGTCGGAGGGCCGGGGGGGACAATGAGCAGTTCTTC. J is TRBJ2-1 and V is TRBV19, with TRBD2 identical over 8 bases. J gave up 5 bases and V 8 bases, and 8 bases lay outside the gene matches. Germline lookup yields CDR1 LNHDA and CDR2 SQIVND (reference sequence). The CDR3 is 14 amino acids.